This T cell receptor beta chain was captured by sequencing in a study of cytomegalovirus exposure and HLA in healthy donors. Trimming cost V 3 bases and J 5 bases, with 11 bases left between them. Germline-derived CDR1 and CDR2 are SGHNT and YENEEA. This CDR3 spans 13 amino acids. Whole-study findings and limits: The study labeled fewer than 200 TCR beta chains cytomegalovirus-associated. The classifier, whose performance was assessed in both the original and validation cohorts, reportedly diagnosed cytomegalovirus status with high specificity and sensitivity.

Worth noting for this clone: As yet, its antigen is unknown. Here the CDR3 omits its conserved ending phenylalanine or tryptophan, so a read error is the likely source.

PCR used 60 Vbeta primers and 13 Jbeta primers. Generated by immunoSEQ multiplex PCR, the TCRdb table keeps only in-frame clones and is missing some. The sample has around 67,000 clones; 80% to 90% are singletons. Healthy bone marrow donors made up the donor group. Material: PBMCs. This clonotype originated in a woman in her thirties in good health and CMV-seropositive. This rearrangement joins TRBV11-3 to TRBJ2-7, with a possible D match to TRBD2 (6 bases). The CDR3 here is CASSLQGGHEQYL. CDR3 DNA: TGTGCCAGCAGCTTGCAGGGAGGCCACGAGCAGTACCTC.